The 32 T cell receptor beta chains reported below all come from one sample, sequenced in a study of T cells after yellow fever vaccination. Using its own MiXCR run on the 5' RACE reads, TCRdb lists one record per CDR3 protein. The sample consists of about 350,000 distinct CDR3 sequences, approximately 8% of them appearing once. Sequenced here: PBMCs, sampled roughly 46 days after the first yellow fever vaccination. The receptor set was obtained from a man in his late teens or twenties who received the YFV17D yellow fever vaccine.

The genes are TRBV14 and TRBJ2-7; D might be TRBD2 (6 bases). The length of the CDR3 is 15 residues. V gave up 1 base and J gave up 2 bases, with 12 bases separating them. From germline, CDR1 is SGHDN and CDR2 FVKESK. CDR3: CASSQGPREAYEQYF. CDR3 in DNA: TGTGCCAGCAGCCAAGGTCCCAGGGAGGCCTACGAGCAGTACTTC.

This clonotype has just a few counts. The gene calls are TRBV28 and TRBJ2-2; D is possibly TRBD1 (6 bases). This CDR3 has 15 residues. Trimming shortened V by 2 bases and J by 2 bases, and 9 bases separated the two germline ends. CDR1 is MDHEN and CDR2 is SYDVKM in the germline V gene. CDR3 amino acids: CASSLLGGNTGELFF. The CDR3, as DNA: TGTGCCAGCAGTTTACTAGGGGGAAACACCGGGGAGCTGTTTTTT.

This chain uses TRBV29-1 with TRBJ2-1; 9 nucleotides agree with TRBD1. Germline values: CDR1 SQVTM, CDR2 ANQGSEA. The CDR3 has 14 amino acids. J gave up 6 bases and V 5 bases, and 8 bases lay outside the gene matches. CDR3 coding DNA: TGCAGCGTTACCGGGACAGGGATGTTCAATGAGCAGTTCTTC. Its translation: CSVTGTGMFNEQFF.

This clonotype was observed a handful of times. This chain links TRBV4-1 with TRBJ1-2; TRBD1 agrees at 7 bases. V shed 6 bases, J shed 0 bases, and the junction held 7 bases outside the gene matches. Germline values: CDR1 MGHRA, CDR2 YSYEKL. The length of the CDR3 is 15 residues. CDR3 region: CASSQEGQTNYGYTF. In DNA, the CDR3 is TGCGCCAGCAGTCAGGAGGGACAGACTAACTATGGCTACACCTTC.

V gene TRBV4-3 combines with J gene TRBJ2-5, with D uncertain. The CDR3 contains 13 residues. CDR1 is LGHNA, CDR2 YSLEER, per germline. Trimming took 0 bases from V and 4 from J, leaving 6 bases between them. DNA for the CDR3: TGCGCCAGCAGCCAAGATAAAGGAGAGACCCAGTACTTC. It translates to CASSQDKGETQYF.

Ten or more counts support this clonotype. CDR3 region: CASSHYYNEQFF. CDR3 nucleotides: TGTGCCAGCAGTCATTATTACAATGAGCAGTTCTTC. J is TRBJ2-1 and V is TRBV3-1; no reliable D call. Germline assignment: CDR1 LGHDT and CDR2 YNNKEL (reference sequence). V was clipped by 6 bases and J by 4 bases, with 7 bases between them. CDR3 size: 12 residues.

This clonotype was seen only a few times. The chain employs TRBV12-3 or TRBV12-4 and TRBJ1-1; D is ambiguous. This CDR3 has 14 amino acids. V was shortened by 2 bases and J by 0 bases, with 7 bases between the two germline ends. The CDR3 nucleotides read TGTGCCAGCAGTTTAAGGGATATGAACACTGAAGCTTTCTTT. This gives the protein CASSLRDMNTEAFF.

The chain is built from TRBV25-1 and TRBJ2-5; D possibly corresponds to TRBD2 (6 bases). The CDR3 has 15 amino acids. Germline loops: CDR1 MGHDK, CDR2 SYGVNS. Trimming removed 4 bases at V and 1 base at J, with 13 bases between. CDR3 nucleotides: TGTGCCAGCAGTGGCCTAGCGAGAGTCCAAGAGACCCAGTACTTC. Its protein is CASSGLARVQETQYF.

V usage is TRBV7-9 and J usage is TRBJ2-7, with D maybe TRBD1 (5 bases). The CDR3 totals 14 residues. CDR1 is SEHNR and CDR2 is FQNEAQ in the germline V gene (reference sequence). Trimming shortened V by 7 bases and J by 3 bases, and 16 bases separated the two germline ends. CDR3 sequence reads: CASTFTTQGYEQYF. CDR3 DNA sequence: TGTGCCAGCACCTTCACTACCCAGGGCTACGAGCAGTACTTC.

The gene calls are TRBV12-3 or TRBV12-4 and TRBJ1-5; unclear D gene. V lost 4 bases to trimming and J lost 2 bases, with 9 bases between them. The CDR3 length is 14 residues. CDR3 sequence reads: CASSSGYGNQPQHF. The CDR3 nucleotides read TGTGCCAGCAGTTCGGGGTATGGCAATCAGCCCCAGCATTTT.

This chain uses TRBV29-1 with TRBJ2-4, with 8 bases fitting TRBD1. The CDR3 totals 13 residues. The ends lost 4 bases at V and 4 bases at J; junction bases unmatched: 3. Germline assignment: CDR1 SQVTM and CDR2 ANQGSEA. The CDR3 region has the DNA TGCAGCGTTGCGGGACAGGTTAAAAACATTCAGTACTTC. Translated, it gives CSVAGQVKNIQYF.

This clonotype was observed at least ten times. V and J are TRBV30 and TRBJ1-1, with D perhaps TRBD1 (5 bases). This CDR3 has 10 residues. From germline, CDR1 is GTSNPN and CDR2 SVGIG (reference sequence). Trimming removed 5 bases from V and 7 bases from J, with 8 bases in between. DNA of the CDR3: TGTGCCTGGTTGGGGGGTGAAGCTTTCTTT. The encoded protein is CAWLGGEAFF.

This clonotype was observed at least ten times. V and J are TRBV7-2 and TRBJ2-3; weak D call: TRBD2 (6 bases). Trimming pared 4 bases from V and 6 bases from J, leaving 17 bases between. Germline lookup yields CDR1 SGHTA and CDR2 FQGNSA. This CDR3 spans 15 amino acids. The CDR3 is CASSSVEGSVDTQYF. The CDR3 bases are TGTGCCAGCAGCTCCGTGGAGGGGTCCGTCGATACGCAGTATTTT.

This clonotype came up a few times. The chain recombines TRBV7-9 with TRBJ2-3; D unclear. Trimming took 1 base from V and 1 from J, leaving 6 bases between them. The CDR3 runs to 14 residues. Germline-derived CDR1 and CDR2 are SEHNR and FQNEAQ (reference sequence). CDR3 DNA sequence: TGTGCCAGCAGCTTAGACGACGGCACAGATACGCAGTATTTT. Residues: CASSLDDGTDTQYF.

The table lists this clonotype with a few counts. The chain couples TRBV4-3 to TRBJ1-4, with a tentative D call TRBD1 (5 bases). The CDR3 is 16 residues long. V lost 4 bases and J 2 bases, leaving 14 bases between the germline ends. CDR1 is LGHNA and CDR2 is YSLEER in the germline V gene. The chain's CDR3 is CASSRTPSSTNEKLFF. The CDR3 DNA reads TGCGCCAGCAGCCGGACACCGAGCTCGACTAATGAAAAACTGTTTTTT.

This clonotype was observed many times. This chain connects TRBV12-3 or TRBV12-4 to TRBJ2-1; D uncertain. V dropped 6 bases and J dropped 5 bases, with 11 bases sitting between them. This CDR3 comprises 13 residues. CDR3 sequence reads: CASSRTEDNEQFF. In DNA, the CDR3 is TGTGCCAGCAGCCGGACGGAAGACAATGAGCAGTTCTTC.

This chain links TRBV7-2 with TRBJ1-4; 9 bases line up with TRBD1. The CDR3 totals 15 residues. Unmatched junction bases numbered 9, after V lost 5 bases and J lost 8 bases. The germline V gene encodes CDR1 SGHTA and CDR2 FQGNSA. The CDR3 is CASSPSRDRVEKLFF. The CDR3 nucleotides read TGTGCCAGCAGCCCATCCCGGGACAGGGTAGAAAAACTGTTTTTT.

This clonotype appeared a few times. CDR3 loop: CSARTVSYEQYV. In DNA, the CDR3 is TGCAGTGCTAGAACGGTCAGCTACGAGCAGTACGTC. J is TRBJ2-7 and V is TRBV20-1; D is unresolved. Trimming removed 2 bases at V and 3 bases at J, with 8 bases between. Germline CDR1 DFQATT, CDR2 SNEGSKA (reference sequence). The CDR3 is made up of 12 amino acids.

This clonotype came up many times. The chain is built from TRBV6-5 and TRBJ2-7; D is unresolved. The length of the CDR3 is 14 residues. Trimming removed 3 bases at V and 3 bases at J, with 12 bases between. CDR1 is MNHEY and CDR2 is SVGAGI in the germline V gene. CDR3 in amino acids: CASSYIGNLYEQYF. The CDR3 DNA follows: TGTGCCAGCAGTTATATAGGGAATCTCTACGAGCAGTACTTC.

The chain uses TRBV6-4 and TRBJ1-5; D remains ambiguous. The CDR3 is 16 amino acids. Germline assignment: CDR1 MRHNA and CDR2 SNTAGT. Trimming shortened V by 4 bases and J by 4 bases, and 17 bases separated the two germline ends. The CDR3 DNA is TGTGCCAGCAGTGTCGTTCCGGGATTTAGGAATCAGCCCCAGCATTTT. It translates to CASSVVPGFRNQPQHF.

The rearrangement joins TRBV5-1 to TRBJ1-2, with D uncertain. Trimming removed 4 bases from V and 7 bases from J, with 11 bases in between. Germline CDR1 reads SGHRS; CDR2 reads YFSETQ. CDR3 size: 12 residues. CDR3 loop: CASSRSTSGYTF. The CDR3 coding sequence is TGCGCCAGCAGCAGATCTACAAGTGGCTACACCTTC.

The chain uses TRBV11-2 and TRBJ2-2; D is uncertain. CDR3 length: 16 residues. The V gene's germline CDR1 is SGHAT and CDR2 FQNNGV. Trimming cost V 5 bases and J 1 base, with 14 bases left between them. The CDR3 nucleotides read TGTGCCAGCAGCCCACCCCGGGTGGGGAACACCGGGGAGCTGTTTTTT. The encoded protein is CASSPPRVGNTGELFF.

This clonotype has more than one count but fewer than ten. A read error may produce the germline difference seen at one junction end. CDR3 sequence: CCASAPGLAAPGELFF. As DNA, the CDR3 is TGCTGTGCTAGTGCGCCTGGACTAGCGGCACCCGGGGAGCTGTTTTTT. The J gene is TRBJ2-2, the V gene TRBV20-1; 10 nucleotides agree with TRBD2. This CDR3 comprises 16 residues. The germline V gene encodes CDR1 DFQATT and CDR2 SNEGSKA (reference sequence).

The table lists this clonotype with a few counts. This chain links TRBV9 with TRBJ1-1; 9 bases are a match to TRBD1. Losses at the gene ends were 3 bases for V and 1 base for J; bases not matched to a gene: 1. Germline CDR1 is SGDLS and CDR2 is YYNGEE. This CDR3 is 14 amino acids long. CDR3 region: CASSATGGNTEAFF. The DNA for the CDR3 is TGTGCCAGCAGCGCGACAGGGGGGAACACTGAAGCTTTCTTT.

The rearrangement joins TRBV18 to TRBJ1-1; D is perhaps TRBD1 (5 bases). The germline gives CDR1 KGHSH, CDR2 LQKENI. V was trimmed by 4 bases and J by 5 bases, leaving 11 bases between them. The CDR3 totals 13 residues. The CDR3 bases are TGTGCCAGCTCACGGGACGATGGGACTGAAGCTTTCTTT. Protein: CASSRDDGTEAFF.

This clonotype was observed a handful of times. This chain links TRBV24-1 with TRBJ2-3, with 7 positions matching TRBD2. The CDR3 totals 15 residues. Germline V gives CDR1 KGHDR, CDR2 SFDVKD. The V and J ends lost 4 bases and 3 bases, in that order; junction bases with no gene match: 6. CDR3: CATSEASGKTDTQYF. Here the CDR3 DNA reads TGTGCCACCAGTGAGGCTAGCGGTAAAACAGATACGCAGTATTTT.

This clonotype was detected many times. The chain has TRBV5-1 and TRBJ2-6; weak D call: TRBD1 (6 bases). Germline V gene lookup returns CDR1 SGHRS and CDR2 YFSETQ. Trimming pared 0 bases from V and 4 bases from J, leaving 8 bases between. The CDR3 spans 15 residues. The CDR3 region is CASSLGQAGANVLTF. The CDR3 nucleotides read TGCGCCAGCAGCTTGGGACAGGCGGGGGCCAACGTCCTGACTTTC.

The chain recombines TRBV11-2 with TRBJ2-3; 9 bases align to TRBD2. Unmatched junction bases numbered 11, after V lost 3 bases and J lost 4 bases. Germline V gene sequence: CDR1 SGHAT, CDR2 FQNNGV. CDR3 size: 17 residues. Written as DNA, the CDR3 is TGTGCCAGCAGCTTGCGATCTTATAGCGGGGGTCCAGATACGCAGTATTTT. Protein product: CASSLRSYSGGPDTQYF.

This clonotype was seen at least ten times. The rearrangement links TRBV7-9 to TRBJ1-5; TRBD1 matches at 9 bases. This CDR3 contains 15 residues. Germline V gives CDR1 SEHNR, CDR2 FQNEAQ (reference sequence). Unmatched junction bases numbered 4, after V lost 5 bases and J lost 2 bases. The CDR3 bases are TGTGCCAGCAGCCCGGACAGGGGAGGCAATCAGCCCCAGCATTTT. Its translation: CASSPDRGGNQPQHF.

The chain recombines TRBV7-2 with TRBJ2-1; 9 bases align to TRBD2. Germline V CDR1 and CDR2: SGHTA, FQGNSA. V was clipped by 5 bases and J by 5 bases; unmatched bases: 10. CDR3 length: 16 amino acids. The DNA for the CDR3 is TGTGCCAGCAGCCGAGGGGGAGCGGGGGGTGACAATGAGCAGTTCTTC. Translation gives CASSRGGAGGDNEQFF.

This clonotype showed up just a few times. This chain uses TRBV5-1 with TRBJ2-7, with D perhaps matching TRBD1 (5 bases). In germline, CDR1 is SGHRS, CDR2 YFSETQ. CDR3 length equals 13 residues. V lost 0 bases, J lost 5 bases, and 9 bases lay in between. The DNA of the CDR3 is TGCGCCAGCAGCTTGGAGGGGTCACACGAGCAGTACGTC. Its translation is CASSLEGSHEQYV.

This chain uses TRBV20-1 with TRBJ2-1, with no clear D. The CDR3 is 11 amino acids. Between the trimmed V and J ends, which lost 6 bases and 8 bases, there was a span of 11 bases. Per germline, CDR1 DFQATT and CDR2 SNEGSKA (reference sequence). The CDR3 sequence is CSAKSADEQFF. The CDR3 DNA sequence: TGCAGTGCAAAATCGGCGGATGAGCAGTTCTTC.